Shown below are 20 T cell receptor beta chains from a single sample sequenced in a study of blood T cell repertoires in COVID-19. Profiling relied on immunoSEQ multiplex PCR, and the TCRdb table lists in-frame clones only, not all of them. The data contain 200,000 to 250,000 clones, roughly 88% of them singletons. The sample taken for sequencing was PBMCs or T cells enriched from blood (not recorded which). Receptors were obtained from a woman aged 50 to 65 with acute COVID-19.

The chain has TRBV7-3 and TRBJ2-3; D gene unclear. CDR1 is SGHTA and CDR2 is FQGTGA in the germline V gene. CDR3 length: 16 residues. Between the trimmed V and J ends, which lost 0 bases and 3 bases, there was a span of 13 bases. The CDR3 is CASSLTLAARTDTQYF. The CDR3 coding sequence is TGTGCCAGCAGCTTAACCCTGGCGGCGAGGACAGATACGCAGTATTTT.

The genes are TRBV3-1 (or the pseudogene TRBV3-2) and TRBJ1-1; a weak D match, TRBD1 (6 bases). Trimming removed 4 bases at V and 11 bases at J, with 20 bases between. The CDR3 totals 14 residues. Germline values: CDR1 LGHDT, CDR2 YNNKEL (reference sequence). Here the CDR3 DNA reads TGTGCCAGCAGCCTAAAAACTACAGGGCAGGGGGCTTTCTTT. Translating it yields CASSLKTTGQGAFF.

The chain carries TRBV7-2 and TRBJ1-5; weak D call: TRBD1 (5 bases). Germline V CDR1 and CDR2: SGHTA, FQGNSA. The CDR3 consists of 16 residues. Trimming took 1 base from V and 2 from J, leaving 12 bases between them. CDR3 sequence (DNA): TGTGCCAGCAGCTTAGAGTCAGGGAACCGCAATCAGCCCCAGCATTTT. Amino acids: CASSLESGNRNQPQHF. The full variable domain, with the rest looked up from reference TRBV7-2 and TRBJ1-5, is GAGVSQSPSNKVTEKGKDVELRCDPISGHTALYWYRQSLGQGLEFLIYFQGNSAPDKSGLPSDRFSAERTGGSVSTLTIQRTQQEDSAVYLCASSLESGNRNQPQHFGDGTRLSIL.

The rearrangement uses TRBV2 and TRBJ2-7; possibly TRBD2 for D (6 bases). CDR3 length: 16 amino acids. Trimming cost V 7 bases and J 0 bases, with 19 bases left between them. Per germline, CDR1 SNHLY and CDR2 FYNNEI. In nucleotides, the CDR3 is TGTGCCAGCATCGGAGGAAGGGGCGGGGCCTCCTACGAGCAGTACTTC. This encodes CASIGGRGGASYEQYF.

This sequence joins TRBV7-9 and TRBJ1-1; 7 bases match TRBD1. The CDR3 is 14 residues long. Germline V gene lookup returns CDR1 SEHNR and CDR2 FQNEAQ (reference sequence). The ends lost 5 bases at V and 0 bases at J; junction bases unmatched: 3. The DNA of the CDR3 is TGTGCCAGCAGCGTGGGACAGTTGAACACTGAAGCTTTCTTT. Protein product: CASSVGQLNTEAFF. Variable domain in full (rest from reference TRBV7-9 and TRBJ1-1): DTGVSQNPRHKITKRGQNVTFRCDPISEHNRLYWYRQTLGQGPEFLTYFQNEAQLEKSRLLSDRFSAERPKGSFSTLEIQRTEQGDSAMYLCASSVGQLNTEAFFGQGTRLTVV.

The rearrangement joins TRBV28 to TRBJ2-1; 7 bases are shared with TRBD1. The trim removed 6 bases at V and 4 bases at J, leaving 9 bases unmatched. Germline V CDR1 and CDR2: MDHEN, SYDVKM. The CDR3 covers 15 residues. The CDR3 loop is CASSHPGTAYNEQFF. In DNA, the CDR3 is TGTGCCAGCAGCCACCCCGGGACAGCATACAATGAGCAGTTCTTC.

V gene TRBV5-1 combines with J gene TRBJ2-5; TRBD2 matches 11 bases. Trimming took 8 bases from V and 1 from J; bases not matched to a gene: 4. Germline lookup yields CDR1 SGHRS and CDR2 YFSETQ. The CDR3 totals 14 residues. CDR3 sequence (DNA): TGCGCCAGTTATACTAGCGGGGGCCAAGAGACCCAGTACTTC. Translation: CASYTSGGQETQYF.

The chain couples TRBV19 to TRBJ2-1; 10 bases are shared with TRBD1. This CDR3 spans 13 amino acids. In germline, CDR1 is LNHDA, CDR2 SQIVND (reference sequence). The ends lost 9 bases at V and 7 bases at J; junction bases unmatched: 6. The CDR3 sequence: CASRDRGLNEQFF. In DNA form, the CDR3 reads TGTGCCAGCCGGGACAGGGGTCTAAATGAGCAGTTCTTC. The full variable domain, rest sourced from reference TRBV19 and TRBJ2-1, is DGGITQSPKYLFRKEGQNVTLSCEQNLNHDAMYWYRQDPGQGLRLIYYSQIVNDFQKGDIAEGYSVSREKKESFPLTVTSAQKNPTAFYLCASRDRGLNEQFFGPGTRLTVL.

V usage is TRBV3-1 (or the pseudogene TRBV3-2) and J usage is TRBJ2-7, with 8 bases lining up with TRBD2. CDR1 is LGHDT and CDR2 is YNNKEL in the germline V gene (reference sequence). Losses at the gene ends were 4 bases for V and 0 bases for J; bases not matched to a gene: 14. The length of the CDR3 is 18 residues. This CDR3 reads CASSPSPPSGRLSYEQYF. CDR3 DNA: TGTGCCAGCAGCCCCTCCCCCCCTAGCGGGCGGCTCTCCTACGAGCAGTACTTC.

The gene calls are TRBV6-5 and TRBJ2-7; D not resolved. The CDR3 has 14 residues. V was clipped by 7 bases and J by 0 bases, with 13 bases between them. Germline lookup yields CDR1 MNHEY and CDR2 SVGAGI. In DNA, the CDR3 is TGTGCCAGCATCGCCAGGCCTAACTCCTACGAGCAGTACTTC. Translating it yields CASIARPNSYEQYF.

The gene calls are TRBV7-9 and TRBJ2-2, with D possibly matching TRBD1 (5 bases). CDR3 length: 16 amino acids. With 4 bases removed from V and 7 bases from J, the gap between germline ends came to 19 bases. From germline, CDR1 is SEHNR and CDR2 FQNEAQ (reference sequence). CDR3 in DNA: TGTGCCAGCAGCTCGATCGAGAAGGGGCGGAACGGGGAGCTGTTTTTT. This translates into CASSSIEKGRNGELFF.

This chain links TRBV7-2 with TRBJ2-1; 9 bases fit TRBD2. The CDR3 spans 16 residues. Germline-derived CDR1 and CDR2 are SGHTA and FQGNSA. The ends lost 5 bases at V and 3 bases at J; junction bases unmatched: 8. As DNA, the CDR3 is TGTGCCAGCAGCCCCACCGGGACTAGCAACTACAATGAGCAGTTCTTC. This codes for CASSPTGTSNYNEQFF.

The chain joins TRBV28 to TRBJ2-7; 10 bases agree with TRBD1. From germline, CDR1 is MDHEN and CDR2 SYDVKM. The V segment lost 8 bases and the J segment 5 bases; nucleotides outside the gene matches: 6. This CDR3 region has 13 residues. In nucleotides, the CDR3 is TGTGCCAGCCGAAGACAGGGGGCTGACGAGCAGTACTTC. Translating it yields CASRRQGADEQYF.

The gene calls are TRBV21-1 and TRBJ1-4; the table's D call, TRBD1, has no DNA check behind it. TRBV21-1 is assigned pseudogene status. The CDR3 extends over 15 amino acids. The CDR3 coding sequence is TGTGCCAGCAGCAAGCCAGGGATCCAAAATGAAAAACTGTTTTTT. Translating gives CASSKPGIQNEKLFF.

The CDR3 protein is CASKPGLAGNEQFF. The CDR3 DNA follows: TGTGCCAGCAAGCCGGGACTAGCGGGGAATGAGCAGTTCTTC. The rearrangement links TRBV7-8 to TRBJ2-1, with 13 positions matching TRBD2. Germline loops: CDR1 SGHVS, CDR2 FQNEAQ. V lost 7 bases and J lost 7; bases outside the gene matches: 4. This CDR3 is built from 14 residues.

The V gene is TRBV9, the J gene TRBJ2-7; 7 bases line up with TRBD2. V lost 0 bases, J lost 6 bases, and 12 bases stayed unmatched. This CDR3 has 16 residues. Germline V gives CDR1 SGDLS, CDR2 YYNGEE. The CDR3 DNA follows: TGTGCCAGCAGCGTAGGGGAGGGGAACTCTGTAGGCGAGCAGTACTTC. As protein: CASSVGEGNSVGEQYF.

The chain has TRBV27 and TRBJ1-2, with a weak D call TRBD1 (5 bases). Between the trimmed V and J ends, which lost 5 bases and 4 bases, there was a span of 11 bases. From germline, CDR1 is MNHEY and CDR2 SMNVEV (reference sequence). CDR3 size: 13 residues. CDR3 residues: CASSKDTGYGYTF. The CDR3 nucleotides read TGTGCCAGCAGTAAGGACACGGGCTATGGCTACACCTTC.

Turning to this clone: The junction departs from germline at one end; a sequencing error may be responsible. The chain is built from TRBV7-7 and TRBJ2-7, with D possibly being TRBD1 (5 bases). CDR3 size: 15 residues. Germline V gene data show CDR1 as SSHAT and CDR2 as FNYEAQ (reference sequence). The CDR3 region is CASSSGQGSPYEQYF. Here the CDR3 DNA reads TGTGCTAGCAGCTCAGGGCAGGGAAGCCCCTACGAGCAGTACTTC.

The rearrangement links TRBV27 to TRBJ2-7; no clear D gene. The V end lost 3 bases, the J end lost 7 bases, and 13 bases lay between the germline ends. The CDR3 runs to 13 residues. CDR1 MNHEY and CDR2 SMNVEV come from the germline V gene (reference sequence). The CDR3 bases are TGTGCCAGCAGTTTGACTGCTGCTAAAGAGCAGTACTTC. The encoded protein is CASSLTAAKEQYF.

This chain joins TRBV19 and TRBJ2-2, with a weak D call TRBD1 (6 bases). The germline V and J ends were trimmed by 7 bases and 3 bases, with 18 bases remaining between them. Looked up from germline, CDR1 is LNHDA and CDR2 is SQIVND (reference sequence). The CDR3 contains 16 residues. DNA of the CDR3: TGTGCCAGTATGGTCCAGGGGCTCTCGGACACCGGGGAGCTGTTTTTT. Residues: CASMVQGLSDTGELFF.